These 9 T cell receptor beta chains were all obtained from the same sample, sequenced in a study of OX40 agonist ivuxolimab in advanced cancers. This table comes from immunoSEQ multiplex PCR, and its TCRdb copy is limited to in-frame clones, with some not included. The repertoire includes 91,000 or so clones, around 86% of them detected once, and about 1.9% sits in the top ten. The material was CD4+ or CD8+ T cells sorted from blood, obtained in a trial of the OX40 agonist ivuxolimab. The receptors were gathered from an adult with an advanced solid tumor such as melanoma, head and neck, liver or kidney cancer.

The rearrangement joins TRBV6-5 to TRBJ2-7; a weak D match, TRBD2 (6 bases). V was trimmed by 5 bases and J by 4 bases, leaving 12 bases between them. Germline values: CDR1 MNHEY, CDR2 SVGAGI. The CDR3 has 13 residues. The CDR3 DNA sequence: TGTGCCAGCAGTAACGGAGGGACTTACGAGCAGTACTTC. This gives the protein CASSNGGTYEQYF.

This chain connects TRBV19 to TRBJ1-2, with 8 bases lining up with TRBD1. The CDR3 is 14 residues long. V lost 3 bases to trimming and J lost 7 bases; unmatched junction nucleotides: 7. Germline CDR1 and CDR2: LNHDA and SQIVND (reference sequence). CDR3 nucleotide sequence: TGTGCCAGTAGTATCACCGACAGGGGTACTGGCTACACCTTC. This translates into CASSITDRGTGYTF. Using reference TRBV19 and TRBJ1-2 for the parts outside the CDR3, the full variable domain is DGGITQSPKYLFRKEGQNVTLSCEQNLNHDAMYWYRQDPGQGLRLIYYSQIVNDFQKGDIAEGYSVSREKKESFPLTVTSAQKNPTAFYLCASSITDRGTGYTFGSGTRLTVV.

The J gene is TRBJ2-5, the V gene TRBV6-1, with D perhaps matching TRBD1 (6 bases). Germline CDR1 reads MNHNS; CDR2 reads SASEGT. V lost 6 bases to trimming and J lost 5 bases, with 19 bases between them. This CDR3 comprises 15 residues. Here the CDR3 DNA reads TGTGCCAGCAGACCCGGGACACCGGCGTGGGAGACCCAGTACTTC. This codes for CASRPGTPAWETQYF.

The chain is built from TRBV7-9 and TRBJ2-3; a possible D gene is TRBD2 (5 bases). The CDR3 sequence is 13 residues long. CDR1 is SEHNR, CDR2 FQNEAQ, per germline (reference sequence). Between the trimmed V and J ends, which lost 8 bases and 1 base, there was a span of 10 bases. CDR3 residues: CASLRTGTDTQYF. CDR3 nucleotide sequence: TGTGCCAGCCTTAGGACTGGCACAGATACGCAGTATTTT.

CDR3 protein: CASSWGLAGKYNEQFF. As DNA, the CDR3 is TGTGCCAGCAGTTGGGGACTAGCGGGAAAATACAATGAGCAGTTCTTC. The J gene is TRBJ2-1, the V gene TRBV27, with 13 bases fitting TRBD2. This CDR3 region has 16 residues. V lost 4 bases, J lost 4 bases, and 4 bases stayed unmatched. Germline V lookup: CDR1 MNHEY, CDR2 SMNVEV (reference sequence).

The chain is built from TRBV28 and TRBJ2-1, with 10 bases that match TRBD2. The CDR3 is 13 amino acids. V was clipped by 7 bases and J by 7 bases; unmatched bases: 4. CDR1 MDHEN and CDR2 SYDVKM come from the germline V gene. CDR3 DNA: TGTGCCAGCAAAGGACTAGCGGAGAATGAGCAGTTCTTC. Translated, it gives CASKGLAENEQFF.

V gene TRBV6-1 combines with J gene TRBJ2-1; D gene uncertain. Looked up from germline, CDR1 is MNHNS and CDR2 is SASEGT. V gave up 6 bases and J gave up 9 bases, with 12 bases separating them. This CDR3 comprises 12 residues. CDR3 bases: TGTGCCAGCAGAGCGACTCCCGGTGAGCAGTTCTTC. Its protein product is CASRATPGEQFF.

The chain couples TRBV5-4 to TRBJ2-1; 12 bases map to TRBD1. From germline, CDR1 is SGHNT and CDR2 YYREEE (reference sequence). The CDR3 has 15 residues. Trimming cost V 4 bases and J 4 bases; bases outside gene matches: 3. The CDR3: CASSGGQGAYNEQFF. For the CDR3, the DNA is TGTGCCAGCAGCGGGGGACAGGGGGCTTACAATGAGCAGTTCTTC.

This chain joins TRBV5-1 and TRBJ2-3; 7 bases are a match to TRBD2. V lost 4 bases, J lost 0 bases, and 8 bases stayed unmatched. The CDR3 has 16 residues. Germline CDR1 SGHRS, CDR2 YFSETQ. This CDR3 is CASSTSLATSTDTQYF. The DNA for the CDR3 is TGCGCCAGCAGCACCTCACTAGCGACTAGCACAGATACGCAGTATTTT.